The 18 T cell receptor beta chains given below trace back to one sample, sequenced in a study of shared T cell receptors in the human thymus. Assay: immunoSEQ multiplex PCR; the TCRdb copy retains only in-frame clones and omits some. In the table there are about 660,000 clones, approximately 90% of which are singletons. These sequences were also reported in another study, on human thymus T cells.

The sequenced sample consisted of thymocytes. All receptors derive from a boy in the first two years of life with a congenital heart defect.

The chain carries TRBV19 and TRBJ2-7, with 7 nucleotides matching TRBD2. V lost 5 bases and J lost 2; bases outside the gene matches: 9. This CDR3 has 15 amino acids. The germline V gene encodes CDR1 LNHDA and CDR2 SQIVND (reference sequence). Here the CDR3 DNA reads TGTGCCAGTAGTGCTAGCGGCAGGGAGCCCTACGAGCAGTACTTC. Its protein product is CASSASGREPYEQYF.

This CDR3 is CASSSGLAGGISYEQYF. CDR3 nucleotide sequence: TGTGCCAGCAGTTCCGGACTAGCGGGAGGCATATCCTACGAGCAGTACTTC. The rearrangement links TRBV7-9 to TRBJ2-7, with 14 bases aligning to TRBD2. The CDR3 length is 17 residues. V trimming: 6 bases; J trimming: 1 base; junction bases outside the gene matches: 8. Germline lookup yields CDR1 SEHNR and CDR2 FQNEAQ (reference sequence).

V usage is TRBV27 and J usage is TRBJ2-5; TRBD2 is a possible D gene (5 bases). Germline CDR1 MNHEY, CDR2 SMNVEV (reference sequence). V lost 5 bases and J 2 bases, leaving 15 bases between the germline ends. The CDR3 is made up of 15 amino acids. The CDR3 reads CASSPRGKLQETQYF. The CDR3, as DNA: TGTGCCAGCAGTCCTCGAGGGAAACTACAAGAGACCCAGTACTTC.

This clone was seen a single time. The CDR3 DNA reads as TGCAGCGTTGAAGATCGGGGGACAGGGATGAACACTGAAGCTTTCTTT. Protein product: CSVEDRGTGMNTEAFF. The chain employs TRBV29-1 and TRBJ1-1; TRBD1 aligns across 9 bases. In germline, CDR1 is SQVTM, CDR2 ANQGSEA. The trim removed 0 bases at V and 0 bases at J, leaving 5 bases unmatched. The CDR3 has 16 amino acids. Based on the CDR3 plus reference TRBV29-1 and TRBJ1-1, the full variable domain is SAVISQKPSRDICQRGTSLTIQCQVDSQVTMMFWYRQQPGQSLTLIATANQGSEATYESGFVIDKFPISRPNLTFSTLTVSNMSPEDSSIYLCSVEDRGTGMNTEAFFGQGTRLTVV.

This chain uses TRBV5-6 with TRBJ2-2, with D possibly TRBD1 on 6 matching bases. The CDR3 loop spans 16 amino acids. The V gene lost 4 bases and the J gene lost 3 bases, with 16 bases spanning the gap. Germline-derived CDR1 and CDR2 are SGHDT and YYEEEE. The CDR3 region has the DNA TGTGCCAGCAGCACCACCCCGGGACAAGACACCGGGGAGCTGTTTTTT. The encoded protein is CASSTTPGQDTGELFF.

The chain employs TRBV7-2 and TRBJ2-7, with D possibly being TRBD1 (5 bases). V gave up 1 base and J gave up 13 bases, with 14 bases separating them. The CDR3 is 12 residues long. In germline, CDR1 is SGHTA, CDR2 FQGNSA. The CDR3 region is CASSLDWKGQYF. Written as DNA, the CDR3 is TGTGCCAGCAGCTTAGACTGGAAGGGGCAATACTTC.

The V gene is TRBV2, the J gene TRBJ1-2; 8 nucleotides agree with TRBD1. CDR1 and CDR2 (germline): SNHLY, FYNNEI. The CDR3 contains 16 residues. V lost 9 bases, J lost 4 bases, and 16 bases stayed unmatched. In nucleotides, the CDR3 is TGTGCCAGAACGGAGACCGGGACAGGTGATCCCTATGGCTACACCTTC. It yields the protein CARTETGTGDPYGYTF.

This clone has just a few counts. V gene TRBV19 combines with J gene TRBJ1-2; 7 bases are shared with TRBD1. The CDR3 consists of 16 residues. V was clipped by 0 bases and J by 3 bases; unmatched bases: 7. The V gene's germline CDR1 is LNHDA and CDR2 SQIVND (reference sequence). CDR3 sequence: CASSIEGDSDYYGYTF. The CDR3 nucleotides read TGTGCCAGTAGTATAGAGGGGGACAGTGACTACTATGGCTACACCTTC.

The rearrangement uses TRBV5-4 and TRBJ2-2; 11 nucleotides align to TRBD2. There are 18 residues in the CDR3. Unmatched junction bases numbered 13, after V lost 5 bases and J lost 4 bases. CDR1 and CDR2 (germline): SGHNT, YYREEE (reference sequence). This chain's CDR3 is CASRTLAGGSSGTGELFF. The CDR3 coding sequence is TGTGCCAGCAGAACTCTAGCGGGAGGTTCCTCAGGCACCGGGGAGCTGTTTTTT.

The chain joins TRBV4-3 to TRBJ2-3; D unclear. CDR1 and CDR2 (germline): LGHNA, YSLEER. Trimming shortened V by 0 bases and J by 0 bases, and 16 bases separated the two germline ends. The CDR3 covers 18 residues. The CDR3 nucleotides are TGCGCCAGCAGCCAAGATGGTGATGGCGGCCCCAGCACAGATACGCAGTATTTT. It yields the protein CASSQDGDGGPSTDTQYF.

The chain has TRBV7-9 and TRBJ2-1; 7 bases are a match to TRBD2. J lost 8 bases, V lost 11 bases, and 9 bases had no gene match. The CDR3 runs to 12 residues. From germline, CDR1 is SEHNR and CDR2 FQNEAQ (reference sequence). The CDR3 DNA reads TGTGCCGGGGGGGAGGGCCCGGATGAGCAGTTCTTC. Translating gives CAGGEGPDEQFF. The variable domain in full, with the rest retrieved from reference TRBV7-9 and TRBJ2-1, is DTGVSQNPRHKITKRGQNVTFRCDPISEHNRLYWYRQTLGQGPEFLTYFQNEAQLEKSRLLSDRFSAERPKGSFSTLEIQRTEQGDSAMYLCAGGEGPDEQFFGPGTRLTVL.

The chain combines TRBV7-2 with TRBJ2-1; 13 bases align to TRBD2. The CDR3 has 19 amino acids. CDR1 and CDR2 from the germline V gene are SGHTA and FQGNSA. The V gene end was trimmed by 4 bases and the J gene end by 6 bases; junction bases not matched to a gene: 15. The CDR3 coding sequence is TGTGCCAGCAGCTATGGACTAGCGGGAGAGGGGCTAAGGGCCAATGAGCAGTTCTTC. Translating gives CASSYGLAGEGLRANEQFF.

V and J are TRBV4-2 and TRBJ2-7; D may be TRBD2 (6 bases). Trimming removed 4 bases at V and 2 bases at J, with 18 bases between. The CDR3 contains 16 residues. Germline values: CDR1 LGHNA, CDR2 YNFKEQ. The CDR3 sequence is CASSLVGGTPTYEQYF. In DNA form, the CDR3 reads TGTGCCAGCAGCCTAGTCGGCGGGACCCCTACCTACGAGCAGTACTTC.

This clone was observed once. The CDR3 region is CASSRGERDPPYNEQFF. The CDR3 coding sequence is TGTGCCAGCAGCCGGGGCGAGCGGGATCCACCCTACAATGAGCAGTTCTTC. The chain joins TRBV7-6 to TRBJ2-1; 7 bases match TRBD2. CDR1 and CDR2 from the germline V gene are SGHVS and FNYEAQ. The CDR3 has 17 residues. Trimming cost V 5 bases and J 2 bases; bases outside gene matches: 12.

V gene TRBV29-1 combines with J gene TRBJ1-2; D unresolved. The V gene lost 4 bases and the J gene lost 5 bases, with 14 bases spanning the gap. Germline CDR1 SQVTM, CDR2 ANQGSEA. This CDR3 has 13 residues. Here the CDR3 DNA reads TGCAGCGTTGGTGATTGGTTTGAGTATGGCTACACCTTC. Its protein product is CSVGDWFEYGYTF.

This sequence joins TRBV28 and TRBJ1-5, with 7 nucleotides matching TRBD1. Trimming took 2 bases from V and 10 from J; bases not matched to a gene: 14. Germline lookup yields CDR1 MDHEN and CDR2 SYDVKM. This CDR3 spans 16 amino acids. CDR3 loop: CASSLARDSPVCPQHF. Here the CDR3 DNA reads TGTGCCAGCAGTTTAGCTAGGGACAGCCCCGTGTGTCCCCAGCATTTT.

The chain links TRBV10-2 to TRBJ2-7, with 16 positions matching TRBD2. The CDR3 contains 16 residues. The J segment lost 3 bases and the V segment lost 6 bases, leaving 5 bases of the junction unmatched. Looked up from germline, CDR1 is WSHSY and CDR2 is SAAADI. The CDR3 is CASSAGLAGGFYEQYF. The CDR3 DNA sequence: TGCGCCAGCAGCGCGGGACTAGCGGGAGGGTTCTACGAGCAGTACTTC.

This rearrangement joins TRBV7-2 to TRBJ2-5; TRBD1 matches at 7 bases. V shed 1 base and J 1 base; nucleotides not matched to a gene: 0. The CDR3 extends over 14 amino acids. Germline V CDR1 and CDR2: SGHTA, FQGNSA. The CDR3 DNA reads TGTGCCAGCAGCTTAGGGGACAGCCAAGAGACCCAGTACTTC. Amino acid sequence: CASSLGDSQETQYF. The whole variable domain, remainder taken from reference TRBV7-2 and TRBJ2-5, is GAGVSQSPSNKVTEKGKDVELRCDPISGHTALYWYRQSLGQGLEFLIYFQGNSAPDKSGLPSDRFSAERTGGSVSTLTIQRTQQEDSAVYLCASSLGDSQETQYFGPGTRLLVL.